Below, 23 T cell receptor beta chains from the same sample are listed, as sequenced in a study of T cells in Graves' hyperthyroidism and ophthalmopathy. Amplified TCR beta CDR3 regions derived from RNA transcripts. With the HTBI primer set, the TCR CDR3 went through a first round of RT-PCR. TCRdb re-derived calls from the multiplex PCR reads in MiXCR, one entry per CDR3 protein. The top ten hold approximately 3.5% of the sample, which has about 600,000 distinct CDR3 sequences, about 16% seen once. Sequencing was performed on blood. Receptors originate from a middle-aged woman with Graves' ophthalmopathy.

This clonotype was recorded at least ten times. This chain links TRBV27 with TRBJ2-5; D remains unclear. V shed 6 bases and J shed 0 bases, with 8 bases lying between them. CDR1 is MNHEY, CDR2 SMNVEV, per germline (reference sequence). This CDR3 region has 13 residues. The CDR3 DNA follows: TGTGCCAGCAGCATCACCTACCAAGAGACCCAGTACTTC. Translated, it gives CASSITYQETQYF.

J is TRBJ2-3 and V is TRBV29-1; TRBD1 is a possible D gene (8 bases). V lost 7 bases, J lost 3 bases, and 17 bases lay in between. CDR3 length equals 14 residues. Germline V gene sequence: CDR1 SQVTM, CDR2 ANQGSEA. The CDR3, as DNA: TGCAGCGGGGGGGGACAGGTCAAAACAGATACGCAGTATTTT. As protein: CSGGGQVKTDTQYF.

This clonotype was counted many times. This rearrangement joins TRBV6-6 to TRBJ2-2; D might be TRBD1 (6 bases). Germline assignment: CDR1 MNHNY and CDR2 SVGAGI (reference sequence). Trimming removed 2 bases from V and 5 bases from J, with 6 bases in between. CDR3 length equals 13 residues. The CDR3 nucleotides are TGTGCCAGCAGTTACACAGGGACCGGGGAGCTGTTTTTT. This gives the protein CASSYTGTGELFF.

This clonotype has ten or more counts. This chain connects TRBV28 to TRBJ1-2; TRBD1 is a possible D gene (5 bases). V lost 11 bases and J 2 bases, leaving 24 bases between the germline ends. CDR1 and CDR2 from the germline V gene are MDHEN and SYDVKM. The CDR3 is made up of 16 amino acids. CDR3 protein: CACDAQLGASNYGYTF. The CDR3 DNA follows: TGTGCCTGCGACGCCCAACTCGGGGCCTCCAACTATGGCTACACCTTC.

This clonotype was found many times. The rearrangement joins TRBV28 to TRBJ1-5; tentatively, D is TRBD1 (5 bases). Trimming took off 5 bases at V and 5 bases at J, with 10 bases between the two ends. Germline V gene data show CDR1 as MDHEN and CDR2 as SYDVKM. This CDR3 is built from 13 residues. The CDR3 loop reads CASSQGVHQPQHF. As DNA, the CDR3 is TGTGCCAGCAGTCAAGGGGTCCATCAGCCCCAGCATTTT.

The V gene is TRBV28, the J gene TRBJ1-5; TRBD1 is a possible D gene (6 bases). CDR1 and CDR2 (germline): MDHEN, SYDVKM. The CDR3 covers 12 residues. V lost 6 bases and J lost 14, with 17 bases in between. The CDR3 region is CASRETGRWEHF. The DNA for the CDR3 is TGTGCCAGCAGGGAAACAGGGAGGTGGGAGCATTTT.

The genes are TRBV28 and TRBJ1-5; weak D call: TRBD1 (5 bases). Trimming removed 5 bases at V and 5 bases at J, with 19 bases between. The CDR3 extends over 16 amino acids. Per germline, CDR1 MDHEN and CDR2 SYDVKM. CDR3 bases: TGTGCCAGCAGTCCCCTGGGGGGAGGTAATTATCAGCCCCAGCATTTT. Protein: CASSPLGGGNYQPQHF.

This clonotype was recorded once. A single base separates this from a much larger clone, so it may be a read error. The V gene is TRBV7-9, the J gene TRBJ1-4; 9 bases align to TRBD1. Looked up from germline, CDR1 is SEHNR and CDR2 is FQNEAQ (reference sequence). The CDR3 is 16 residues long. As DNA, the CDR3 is TGTGCCGGCAGCTTCGGACAGGGGAAGGGTAATGAAAAACTGTTTTTT. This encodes CAGSFGQGKGNEKLFF.

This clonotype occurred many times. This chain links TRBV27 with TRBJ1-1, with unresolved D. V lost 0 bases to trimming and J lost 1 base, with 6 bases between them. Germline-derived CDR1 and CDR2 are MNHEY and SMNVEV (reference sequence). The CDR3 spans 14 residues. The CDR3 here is CASSLSGPNTEAFF. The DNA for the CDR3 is TGTGCCAGCAGTTTATCAGGGCCGAACACTGAAGCTTTCTTT.

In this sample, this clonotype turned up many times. As DNA, the CDR3 is TGCAGTGCTTCTCTACGGCTGACAGATACGCAGTATTTT. It yields the protein CSASLRLTDTQYF. The chain combines TRBV20-1 with TRBJ2-3; D gene unclear. Germline V gives CDR1 DFQATT, CDR2 SNEGSKA (reference sequence). The CDR3 extends over 13 amino acids. Trimming pared 5 bases from V and 3 bases from J, leaving 12 bases between.

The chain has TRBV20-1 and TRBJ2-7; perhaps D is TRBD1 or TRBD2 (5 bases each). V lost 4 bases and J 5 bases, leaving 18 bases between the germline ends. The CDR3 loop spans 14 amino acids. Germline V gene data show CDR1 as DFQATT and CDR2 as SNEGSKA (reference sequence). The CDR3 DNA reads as TGCAGTGCTATCTTCCGGGACGTAATCCACGAGCAGTACTTC. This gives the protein CSAIFRDVIHEQYF.

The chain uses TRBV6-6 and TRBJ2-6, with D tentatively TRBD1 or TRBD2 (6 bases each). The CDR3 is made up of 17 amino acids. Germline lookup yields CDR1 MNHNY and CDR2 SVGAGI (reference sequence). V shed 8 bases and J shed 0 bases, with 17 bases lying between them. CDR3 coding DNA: TGTGCCAGCTCTATGGGGGGCCTACTCTCTGGGGCCAACGTCCTGACTTTC. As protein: CASSMGGLLSGANVLTF.

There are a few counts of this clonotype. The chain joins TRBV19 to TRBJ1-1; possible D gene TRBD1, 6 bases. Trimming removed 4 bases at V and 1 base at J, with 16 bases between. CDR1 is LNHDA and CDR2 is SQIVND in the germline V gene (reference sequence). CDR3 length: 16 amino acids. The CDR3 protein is CASSNPSGAKNTEAFF. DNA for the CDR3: TGTGCCAGTAGTAATCCCTCAGGGGCGAAGAACACTGAAGCTTTCTTT.

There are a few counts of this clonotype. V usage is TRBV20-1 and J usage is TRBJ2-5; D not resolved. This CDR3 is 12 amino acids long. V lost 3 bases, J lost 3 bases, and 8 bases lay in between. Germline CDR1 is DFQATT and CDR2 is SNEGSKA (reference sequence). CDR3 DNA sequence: TGCAGTGCTAGGGTTAGGGAAGAGACCCAGTACTTC. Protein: CSARVREETQYF.

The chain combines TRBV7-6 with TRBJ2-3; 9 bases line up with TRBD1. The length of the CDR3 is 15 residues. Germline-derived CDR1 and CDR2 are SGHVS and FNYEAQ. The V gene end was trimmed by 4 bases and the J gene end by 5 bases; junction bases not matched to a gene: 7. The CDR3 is CASSSETGGRDTQYF. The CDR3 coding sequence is TGTGCCAGCAGCTCAGAGACAGGGGGGAGAGATACGCAGTATTTT.

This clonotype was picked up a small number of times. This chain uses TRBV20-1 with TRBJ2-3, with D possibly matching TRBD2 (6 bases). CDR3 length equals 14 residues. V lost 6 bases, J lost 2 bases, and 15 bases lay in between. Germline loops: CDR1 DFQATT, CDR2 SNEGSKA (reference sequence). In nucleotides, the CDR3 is TGCAGTGCCCTCGGGAGAGTGGTCACAGATACGCAGTATTTT. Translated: CSALGRVVTDTQYF.

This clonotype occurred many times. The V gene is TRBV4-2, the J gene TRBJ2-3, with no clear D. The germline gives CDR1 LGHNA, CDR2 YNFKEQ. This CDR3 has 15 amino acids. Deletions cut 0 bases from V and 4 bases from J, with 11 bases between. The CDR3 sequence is CASSQEALSADTQYF. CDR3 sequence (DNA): TGTGCCAGCAGCCAAGAGGCTTTAAGCGCAGATACGCAGTATTTT.

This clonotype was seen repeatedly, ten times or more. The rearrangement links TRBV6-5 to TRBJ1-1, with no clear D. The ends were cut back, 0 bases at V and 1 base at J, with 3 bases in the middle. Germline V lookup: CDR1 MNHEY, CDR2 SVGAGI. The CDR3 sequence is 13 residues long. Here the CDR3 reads CASSYSKNTEAFF. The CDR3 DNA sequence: TGTGCCAGCAGTTACTCGAAGAACACTGAAGCTTTCTTT.

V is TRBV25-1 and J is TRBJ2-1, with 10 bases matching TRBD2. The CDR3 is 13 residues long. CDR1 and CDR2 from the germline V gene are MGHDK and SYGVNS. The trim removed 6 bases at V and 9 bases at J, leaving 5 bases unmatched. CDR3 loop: CASRAGGLVEQFF. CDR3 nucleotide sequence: TGTGCCAGCAGAGCGGGAGGGCTCGTTGAGCAGTTCTTC.

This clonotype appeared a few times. CDR3 nucleotide sequence: TGCGCCAGCAGCCCCGGACTAGCTCTAGGGGAGACCCAGTACTTC. Translating it yields CASSPGLALGETQYF. The gene calls are TRBV5-1 and TRBJ2-5; TRBD2 aligns across 8 bases. CDR3 size: 15 residues. Germline V lookup: CDR1 SGHRS, CDR2 YFSETQ. J lost 5 bases, V lost 4 bases, and 10 bases had no gene match.

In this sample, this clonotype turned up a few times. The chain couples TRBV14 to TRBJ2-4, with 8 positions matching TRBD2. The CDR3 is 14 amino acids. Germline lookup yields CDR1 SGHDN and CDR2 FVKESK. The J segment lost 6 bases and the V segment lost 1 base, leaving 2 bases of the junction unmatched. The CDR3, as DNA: TGTGCCAGCAGCCAAGCAGGGACTAGAAACATTCAGTACTTC. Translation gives CASSQAGTRNIQYF.

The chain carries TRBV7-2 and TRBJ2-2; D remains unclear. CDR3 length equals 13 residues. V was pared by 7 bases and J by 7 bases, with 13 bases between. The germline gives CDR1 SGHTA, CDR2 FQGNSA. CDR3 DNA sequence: TGTGCCAGCAACCCCCGCCGCAGCGGGGAGCTGTTTTTT. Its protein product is CASNPRRSGELFF.

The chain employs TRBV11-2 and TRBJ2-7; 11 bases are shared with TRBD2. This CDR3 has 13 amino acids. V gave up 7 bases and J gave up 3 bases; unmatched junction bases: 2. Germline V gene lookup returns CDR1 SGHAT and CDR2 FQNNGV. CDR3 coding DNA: TGTGCCAGCATGACTAGCGGGAACTACGAGCAGTACTTC. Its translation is CASMTSGNYEQYF.